This TCR beta chain was recorded in a study of blood T cells in healthy people across ages (dated by TCRdb to between 2015 and 2017). Concerning the study at large: In model experiments, roughly one uniquely barcoded TCR beta cDNA molecule per two T cells was captured by template switching. Using deep sequencing normalized with unique cDNA molecular identifiers, the study measured how TCR beta repertoire diversity changes with age. Four age groups were formed from the donors: young (average approximately 15 years), middle-aged (approximately 40), aged (about 62) and long-lived (82). To avoid experimental bias, donors of different ages were spread randomly across the sequencing lanes. For two donors (one aged 18 to 30 and one aged 80 or older), the study analyzed two additional independent replicas of 1 million unique cDNA reads from the same blood draw. The research as a whole found: The CMV infection status of donors was not known, potentially confounding age-related changes in expanded clonotypes. Estimates of total diversity from one million sequenced T cells were regarded as lower bounds and underestimates. As age increased, observed TCR beta diversity per million T cells dropped in a roughly linear way, and a significant reduction was already evident by age about 40. Compared with the aged group, more naive CD4+ T cells, fewer expanded clones and increased TCR diversity were shown by the long-lived group, suggesting age selection. Bulk unsorted PBMC profiling prevented conclusive comparison of naive and antigen-experienced compartments. Observed TCR beta diversity correlated strongly with the percentage of naive T cells measured by flow cytometry.

The junction shows trimming of 6 bases on V and 4 bases on J, plus 15 bases between the germline ends. CDR1 and CDR2 are read off the germline V gene (reference sequence) as MNHNY and SVGAGI. Measured from the cysteine to the phenylalanine, the CDR3 is 14 residues long. The entry retains the CDR3 DNA only, 42 bases that are in frame from base 1. Libraries were prepared through 5' RACE. The sequencer listed for this sample is Illumina HiSeq 2500. A second PCR of roughly 7 to 12 cycles was performed with a sample-barcoded 5' primer and a J-beta primer mix. A unique molecular identifier was introduced onto each TCR beta cDNA molecule by a template-switch 5' adaptor carrying 12 random nucleotides. Each sample yielded at least 2.5 million CDR3-containing paired-end reads. All of the RNA was converted into first-strand cDNA using the Mint cDNA synthesis kit, with a TRBC-specific oligonucleotide serving as the primer. After uracil-DNA glycosylase treatment, a first 18-cycle PCR used universal primers M1SS and BC2_uni_R on all cDNA. The paper's processing steps were these. Normalization of each sample was performed by random selection of 1 million high-quality reads, each carrying a distinct molecular identifier. Instead of being binned into consensus sequences, reads with shared molecular identifiers were discarded. CDR3 identification, clonotype clustering and error correction used MiTCR with a Q25 quality threshold and the strictest error-elimination algorithm. A nonparametric unseen species model with Euler transformation was used to estimate a lower bound on total TCR beta diversity. TCRdb handled the public reads itself, with Q25 trimming in fastp and clone calling in MiXCR, and kept productive beta chains. Identical CDR3 proteins give one entry, which carries the most common genes and DNA. The V and J calls and clone size are TCRdb's, not the authors'. Within this sample are 270,000 or so distinct CDR3 sequences, with roughly 27% of them counted one time only. Around 29% of the sample comes from the top ten.

The donors were about 40 Caucasian individuals from Russia, aged 6 to 90 years, who were systemically healthy. Around 10 milliliters of peripheral blood were collected from each donor into EDTA-treated Vacutainer tubes. Ficoll-Paque density-gradient centrifugation was used to isolate PBMCs, with at least 6 million obtained per sample. Total RNA was extracted from PBMCs with Trizol reagent, with at least 6 micrograms obtained per sample. For every donor, an aliquot of PBMCs went through flow cytometry to measure the percentages of naive CD45RAhigh/CD27high T cells. This clonotype was counted a few times. This receptor's antigen is unknown. Base quality data are lacking; no much larger clone is found one base away.

This chain joins TRBV6-6 to TRBJ1-2, with the identity of the D gene unclear. Sequencing was carried out using blood. This TCR came from an older woman in good health. CDR3 protein: CASRSIEKSYGYTF. The DNA reads as follows: TGTGCCAGCAGATCGATCGAGAAGAGCTATGGCTACACCTTC.